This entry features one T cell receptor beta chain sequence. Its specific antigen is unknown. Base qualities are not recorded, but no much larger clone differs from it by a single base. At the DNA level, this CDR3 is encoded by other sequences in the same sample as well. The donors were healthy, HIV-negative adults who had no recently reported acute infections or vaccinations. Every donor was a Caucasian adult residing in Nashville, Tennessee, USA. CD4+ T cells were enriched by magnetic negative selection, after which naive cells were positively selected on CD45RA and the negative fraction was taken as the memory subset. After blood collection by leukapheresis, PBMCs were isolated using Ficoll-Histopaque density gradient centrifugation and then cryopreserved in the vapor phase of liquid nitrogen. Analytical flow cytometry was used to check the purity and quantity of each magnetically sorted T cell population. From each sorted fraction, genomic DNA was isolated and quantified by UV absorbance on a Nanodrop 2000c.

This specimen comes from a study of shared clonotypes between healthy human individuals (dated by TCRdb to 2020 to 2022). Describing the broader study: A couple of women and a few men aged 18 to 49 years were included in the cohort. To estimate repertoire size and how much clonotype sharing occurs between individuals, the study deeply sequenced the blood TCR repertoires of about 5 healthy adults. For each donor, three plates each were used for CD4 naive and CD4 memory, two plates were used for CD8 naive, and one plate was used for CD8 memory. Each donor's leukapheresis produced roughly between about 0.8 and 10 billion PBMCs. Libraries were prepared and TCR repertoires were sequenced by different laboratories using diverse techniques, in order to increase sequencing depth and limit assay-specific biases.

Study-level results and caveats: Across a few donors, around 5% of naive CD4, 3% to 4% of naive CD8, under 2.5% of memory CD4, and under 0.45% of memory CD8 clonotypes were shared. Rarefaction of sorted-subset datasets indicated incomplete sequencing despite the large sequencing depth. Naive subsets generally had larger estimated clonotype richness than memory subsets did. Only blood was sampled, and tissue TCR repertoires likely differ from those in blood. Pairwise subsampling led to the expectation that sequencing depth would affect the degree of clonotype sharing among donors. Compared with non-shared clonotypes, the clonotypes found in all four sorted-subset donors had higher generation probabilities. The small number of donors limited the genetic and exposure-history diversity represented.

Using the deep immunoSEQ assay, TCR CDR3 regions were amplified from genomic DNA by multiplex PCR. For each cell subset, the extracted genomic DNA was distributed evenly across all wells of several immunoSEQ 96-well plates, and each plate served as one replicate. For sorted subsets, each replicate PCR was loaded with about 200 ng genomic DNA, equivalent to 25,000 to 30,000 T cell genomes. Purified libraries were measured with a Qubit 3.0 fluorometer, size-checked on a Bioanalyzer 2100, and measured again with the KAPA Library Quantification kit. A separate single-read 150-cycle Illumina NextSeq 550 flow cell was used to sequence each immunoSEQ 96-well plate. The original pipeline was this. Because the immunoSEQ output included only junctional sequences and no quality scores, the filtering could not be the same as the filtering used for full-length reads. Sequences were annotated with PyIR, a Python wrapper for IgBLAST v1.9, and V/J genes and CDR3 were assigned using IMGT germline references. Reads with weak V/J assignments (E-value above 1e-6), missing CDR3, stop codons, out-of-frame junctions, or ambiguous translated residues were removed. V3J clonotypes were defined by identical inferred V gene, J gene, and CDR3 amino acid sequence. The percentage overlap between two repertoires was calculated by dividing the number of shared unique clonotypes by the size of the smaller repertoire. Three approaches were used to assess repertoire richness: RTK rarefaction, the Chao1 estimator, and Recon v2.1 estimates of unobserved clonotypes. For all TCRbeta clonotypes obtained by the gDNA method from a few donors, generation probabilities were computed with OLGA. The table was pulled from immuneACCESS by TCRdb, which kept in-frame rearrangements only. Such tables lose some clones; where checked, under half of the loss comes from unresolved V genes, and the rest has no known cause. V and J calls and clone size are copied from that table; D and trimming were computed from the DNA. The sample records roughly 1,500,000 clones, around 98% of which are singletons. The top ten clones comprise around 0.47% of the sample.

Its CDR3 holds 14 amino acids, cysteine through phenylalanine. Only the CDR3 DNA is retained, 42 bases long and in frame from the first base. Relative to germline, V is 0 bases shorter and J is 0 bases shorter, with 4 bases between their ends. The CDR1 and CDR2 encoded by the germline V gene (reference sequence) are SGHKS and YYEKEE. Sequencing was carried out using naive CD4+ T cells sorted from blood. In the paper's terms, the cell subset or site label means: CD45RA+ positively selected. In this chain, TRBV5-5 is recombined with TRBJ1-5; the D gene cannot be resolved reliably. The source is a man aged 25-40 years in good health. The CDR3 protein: CASSLGYSNQPQHF. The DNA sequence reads TGTGCCAGCAGCTTGGGATATAGCAATCAGCCCCAGCATTTT.